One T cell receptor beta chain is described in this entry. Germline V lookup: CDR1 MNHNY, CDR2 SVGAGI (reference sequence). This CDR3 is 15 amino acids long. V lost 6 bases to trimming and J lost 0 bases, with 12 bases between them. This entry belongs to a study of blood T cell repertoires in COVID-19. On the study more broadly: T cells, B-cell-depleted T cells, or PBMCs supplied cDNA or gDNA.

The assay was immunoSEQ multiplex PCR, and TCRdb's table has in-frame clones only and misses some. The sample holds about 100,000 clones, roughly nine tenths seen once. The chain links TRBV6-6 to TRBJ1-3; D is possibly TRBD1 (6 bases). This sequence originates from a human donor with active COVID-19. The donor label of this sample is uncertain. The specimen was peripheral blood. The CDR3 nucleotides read TGTGCCAGCAGCGAAGGGGACACCTCTGGAAACACCATATATTTT. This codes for CASSEGDTSGNTIYF.